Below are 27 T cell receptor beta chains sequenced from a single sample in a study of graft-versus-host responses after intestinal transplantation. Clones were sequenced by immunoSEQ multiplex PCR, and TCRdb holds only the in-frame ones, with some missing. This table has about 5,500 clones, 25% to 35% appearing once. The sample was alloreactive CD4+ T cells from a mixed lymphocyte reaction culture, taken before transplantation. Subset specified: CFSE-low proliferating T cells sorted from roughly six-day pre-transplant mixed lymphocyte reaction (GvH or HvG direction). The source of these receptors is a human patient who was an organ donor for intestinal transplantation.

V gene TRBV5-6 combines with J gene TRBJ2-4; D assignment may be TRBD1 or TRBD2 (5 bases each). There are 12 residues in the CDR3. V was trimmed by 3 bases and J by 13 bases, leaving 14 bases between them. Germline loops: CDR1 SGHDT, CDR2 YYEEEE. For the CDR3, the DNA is TGTGCCAGCAGCTGGCCCGGGGCCCTACAGTACTTC. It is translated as CASSWPGALQYF.

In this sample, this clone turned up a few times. For the CDR3, the DNA is TGTGCCAGCGGTGGGTCGGGAGACAGGGGTGGGTACGAGCAGTACTTC. Its protein product is CASGGSGDRGGYEQYF. V is TRBV2 and J is TRBJ2-7; 8 positions agree with TRBD1. The ends lost 8 bases at V and 4 bases at J; junction bases unmatched: 16. CDR1 SNHLY and CDR2 FYNNEI come from the germline V gene. The CDR3 extends over 16 amino acids.

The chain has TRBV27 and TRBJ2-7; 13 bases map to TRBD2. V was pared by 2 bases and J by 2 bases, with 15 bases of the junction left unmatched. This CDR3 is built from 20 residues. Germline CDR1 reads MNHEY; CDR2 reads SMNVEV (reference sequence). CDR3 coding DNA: TGTGCCAGCAGTTTAGCCCCACTAGCGGGGGGGAAGAATAAAGCCTACGAGCAGTACTTC. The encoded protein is CASSLAPLAGGKNKAYEQYF.

For the CDR3, the DNA is TGTGCCAGCAGCTTGGATACGCAGTATTTT. Protein sequence: CASSLDTQYF. The chain uses TRBV5-5 and TRBJ2-3; D is ambiguous. This CDR3 is built from 10 residues. V was cut by 0 bases and J by 7 bases, with 0 bases left in between. Germline-derived CDR1 and CDR2 are SGHKS and YYEKEE (reference sequence).

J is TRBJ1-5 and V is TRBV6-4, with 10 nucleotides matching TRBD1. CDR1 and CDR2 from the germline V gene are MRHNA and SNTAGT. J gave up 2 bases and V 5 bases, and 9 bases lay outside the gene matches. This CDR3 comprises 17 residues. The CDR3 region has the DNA TGTGCCAGCAGTCCCTCCTCCGGGACAGGGGGCAATCAGCCCCAGCATTTT. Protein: CASSPSSGTGGNQPQHF.

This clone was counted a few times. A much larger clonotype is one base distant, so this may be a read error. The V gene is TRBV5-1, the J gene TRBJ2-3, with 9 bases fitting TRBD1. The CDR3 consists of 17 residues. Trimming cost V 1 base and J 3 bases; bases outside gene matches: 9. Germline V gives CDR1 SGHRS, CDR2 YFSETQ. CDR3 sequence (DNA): TGCGCCAGCAGCTTGCGGGGGGTTGACAGGGGGACAGATACGCAGTATTTT. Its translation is CASSLRGVDRGTDTQYF.

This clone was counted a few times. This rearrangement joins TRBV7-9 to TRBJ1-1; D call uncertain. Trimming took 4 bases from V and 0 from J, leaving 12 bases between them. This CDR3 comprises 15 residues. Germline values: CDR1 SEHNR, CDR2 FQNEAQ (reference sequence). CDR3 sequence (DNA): TGTGCCAGCAGCTCCGGTATTGGACTGAACACTGAAGCTTTCTTT. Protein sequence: CASSSGIGLNTEAFF.

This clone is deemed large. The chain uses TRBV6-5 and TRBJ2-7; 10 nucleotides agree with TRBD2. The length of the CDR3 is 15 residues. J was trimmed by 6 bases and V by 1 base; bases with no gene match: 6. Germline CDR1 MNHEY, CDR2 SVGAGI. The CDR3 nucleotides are TGTGCCAGCAGTTACTTGTCCCTAGCGGGAGTCGAGCAGTACTTC. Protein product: CASSYLSLAGVEQYF.

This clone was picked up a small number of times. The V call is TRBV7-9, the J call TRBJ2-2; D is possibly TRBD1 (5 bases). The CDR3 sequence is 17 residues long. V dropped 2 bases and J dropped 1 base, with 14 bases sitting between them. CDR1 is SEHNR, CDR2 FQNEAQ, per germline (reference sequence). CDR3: CASSLSMRTRNTGELFF. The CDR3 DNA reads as TGTGCCAGCAGCTTAAGCATGAGGACAAGGAACACCGGGGAGCTGTTTTTT.

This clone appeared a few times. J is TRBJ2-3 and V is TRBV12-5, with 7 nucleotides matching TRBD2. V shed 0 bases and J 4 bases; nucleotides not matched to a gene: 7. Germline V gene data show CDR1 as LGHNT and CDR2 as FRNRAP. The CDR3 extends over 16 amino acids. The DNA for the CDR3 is TGTGCTAGTGGTTTGGTAGCGGGGCAGGGCGCAGATACGCAGTATTTT. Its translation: CASGLVAGQGADTQYF.

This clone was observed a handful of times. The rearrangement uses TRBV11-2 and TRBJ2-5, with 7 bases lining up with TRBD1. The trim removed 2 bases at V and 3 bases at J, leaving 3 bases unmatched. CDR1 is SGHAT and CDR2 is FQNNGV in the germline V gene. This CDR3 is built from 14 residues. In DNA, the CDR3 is TGTGCCAGCAGCTTAATGGACAGGAAAGAGACCCAGTACTTC. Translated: CASSLMDRKETQYF.

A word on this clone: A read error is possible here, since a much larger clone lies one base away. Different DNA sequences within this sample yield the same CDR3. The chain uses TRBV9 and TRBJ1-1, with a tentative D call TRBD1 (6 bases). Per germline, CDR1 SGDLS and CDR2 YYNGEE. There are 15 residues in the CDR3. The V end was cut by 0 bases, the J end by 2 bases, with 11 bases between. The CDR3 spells CASSVDGGGNTEAFF. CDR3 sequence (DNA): TGTGCCAGCAGCGTAGACGGAGGGGGTAACACTGAAGCTTTCTTT. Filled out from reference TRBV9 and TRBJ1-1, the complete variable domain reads DSGVTQTPKHLITATGQRVTLRCSPRSGDLSVYWYQQSLDQGLQFLIQYYNGEERAKGNILERFSAQQFPDLHSELNLSSLELGDSALYFCASSVDGGGNTEAFFGQGTRLTVV.

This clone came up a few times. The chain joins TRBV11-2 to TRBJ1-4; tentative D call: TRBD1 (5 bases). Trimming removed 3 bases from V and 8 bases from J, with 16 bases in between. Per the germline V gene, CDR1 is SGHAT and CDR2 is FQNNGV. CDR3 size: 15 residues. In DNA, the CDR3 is TGTGCCAGCAGCTTTCACGGGACCTTAGGGGAAAAACTGTTTTTT. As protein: CASSFHGTLGEKLFF. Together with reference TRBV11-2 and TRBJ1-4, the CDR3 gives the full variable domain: EAGVAQSPRYKIIEKRQSVAFWCNPISGHATLYWYQQILGQGPKLLIQFQNNGVVDDSQLPKDRFSAERLKGVDSTLKIQPAKLEDSAVYLCASSFHGTLGEKLFFGSGTQLSVL.

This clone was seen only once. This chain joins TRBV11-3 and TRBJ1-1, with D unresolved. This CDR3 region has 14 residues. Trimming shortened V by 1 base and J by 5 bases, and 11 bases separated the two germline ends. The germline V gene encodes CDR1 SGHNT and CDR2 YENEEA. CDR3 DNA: TGTGCCAGCAGCTTAGGGCCTATCGGTACTGAAGCTTTCTTT. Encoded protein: CASSLGPIGTEAFF.

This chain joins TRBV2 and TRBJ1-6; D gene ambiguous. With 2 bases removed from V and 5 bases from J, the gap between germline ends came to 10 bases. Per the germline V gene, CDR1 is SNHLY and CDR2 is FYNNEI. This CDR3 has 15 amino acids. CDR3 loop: CASSESGSHNSPLHF. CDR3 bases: TGTGCCAGCAGTGAATCGGGAAGCCATAATTCACCCCTCCACTTT.

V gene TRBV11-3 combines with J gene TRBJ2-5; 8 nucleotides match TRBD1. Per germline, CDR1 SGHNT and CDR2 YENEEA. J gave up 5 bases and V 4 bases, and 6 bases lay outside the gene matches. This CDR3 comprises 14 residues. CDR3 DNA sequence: TGTGCCAGCAGCTCAGACAGGGGATGGGAGACCCAGTACTTC. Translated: CASSSDRGWETQYF.

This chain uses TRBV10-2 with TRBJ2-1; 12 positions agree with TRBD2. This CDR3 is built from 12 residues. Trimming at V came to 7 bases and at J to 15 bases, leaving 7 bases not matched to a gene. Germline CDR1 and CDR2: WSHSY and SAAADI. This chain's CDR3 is CASTRTSGKLFF. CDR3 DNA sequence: TGCGCCAGCACCCGGACTAGCGGGAAATTGTTCTTC.

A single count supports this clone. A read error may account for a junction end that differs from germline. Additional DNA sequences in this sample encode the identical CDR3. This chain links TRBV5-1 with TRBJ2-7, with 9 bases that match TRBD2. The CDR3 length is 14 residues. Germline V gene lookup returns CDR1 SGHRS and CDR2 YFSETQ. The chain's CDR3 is CASSLGSGSYEQYF. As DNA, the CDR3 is TGCGCTAGCAGCTTGGGTAGCGGGAGCTACGAGCAGTACTTC.

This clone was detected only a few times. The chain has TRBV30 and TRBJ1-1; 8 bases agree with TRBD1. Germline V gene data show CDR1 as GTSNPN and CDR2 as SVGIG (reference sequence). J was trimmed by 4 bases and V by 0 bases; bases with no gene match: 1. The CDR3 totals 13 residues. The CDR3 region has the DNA TGTGCCTGGAGTGTAGGGACAGGCACTGAAGCTTTCTTT. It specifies CAWSVGTGTEAFF.

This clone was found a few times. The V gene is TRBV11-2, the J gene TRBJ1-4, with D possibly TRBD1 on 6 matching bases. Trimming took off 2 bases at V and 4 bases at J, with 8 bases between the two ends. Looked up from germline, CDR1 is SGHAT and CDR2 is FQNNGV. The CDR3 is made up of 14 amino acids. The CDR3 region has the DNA TGTGCCAGCAGCTTACAGGGGTTTAATGAAAAACTGTTTTTT. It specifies CASSLQGFNEKLFF.

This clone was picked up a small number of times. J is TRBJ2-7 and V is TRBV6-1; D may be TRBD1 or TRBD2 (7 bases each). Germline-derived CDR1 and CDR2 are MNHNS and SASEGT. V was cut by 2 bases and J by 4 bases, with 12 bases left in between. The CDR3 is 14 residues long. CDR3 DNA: TGTGCCAGCAGTGAATCCCAGGGGGGGTACGAGCAGTACTTC. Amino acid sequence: CASSESQGGYEQYF.

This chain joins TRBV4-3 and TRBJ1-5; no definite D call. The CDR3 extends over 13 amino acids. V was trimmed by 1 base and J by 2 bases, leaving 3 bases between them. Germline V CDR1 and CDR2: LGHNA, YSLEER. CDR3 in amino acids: CASSQVGNQPQHF. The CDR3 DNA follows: TGCGCCAGCAGCCAAGTAGGCAATCAGCCCCAGCATTTT.

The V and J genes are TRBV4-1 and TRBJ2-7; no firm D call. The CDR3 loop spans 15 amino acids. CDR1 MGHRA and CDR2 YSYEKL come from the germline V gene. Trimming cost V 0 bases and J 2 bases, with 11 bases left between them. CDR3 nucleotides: TGCGCCAGCAGCCAAGAGTGGGTACAGACCTACGAGCAGTACTTC. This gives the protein CASSQEWVQTYEQYF.

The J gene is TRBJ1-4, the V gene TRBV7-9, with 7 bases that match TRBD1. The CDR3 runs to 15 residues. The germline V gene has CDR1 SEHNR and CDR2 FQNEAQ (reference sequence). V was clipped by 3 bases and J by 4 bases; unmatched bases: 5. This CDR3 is CASSFGTESNEKLFF. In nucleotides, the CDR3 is TGTGCCAGCAGCTTCGGGACAGAGAGTAATGAAAAACTGTTTTTT.

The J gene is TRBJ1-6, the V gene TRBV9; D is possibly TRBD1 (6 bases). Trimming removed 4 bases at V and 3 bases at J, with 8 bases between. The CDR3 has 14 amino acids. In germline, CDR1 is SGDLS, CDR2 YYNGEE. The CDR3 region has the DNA TGTGCCAGCAGCCCGGGACACTATAATTCACCCCTCCACTTT. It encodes CASSPGHYNSPLHF.

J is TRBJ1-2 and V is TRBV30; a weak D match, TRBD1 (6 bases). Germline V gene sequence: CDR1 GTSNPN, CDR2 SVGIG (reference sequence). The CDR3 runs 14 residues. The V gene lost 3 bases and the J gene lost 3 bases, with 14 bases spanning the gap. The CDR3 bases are TGTGCCTGGAGCCTTTTAGGGGGGGACTATGGCTACACCTTC. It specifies CAWSLLGGDYGYTF.

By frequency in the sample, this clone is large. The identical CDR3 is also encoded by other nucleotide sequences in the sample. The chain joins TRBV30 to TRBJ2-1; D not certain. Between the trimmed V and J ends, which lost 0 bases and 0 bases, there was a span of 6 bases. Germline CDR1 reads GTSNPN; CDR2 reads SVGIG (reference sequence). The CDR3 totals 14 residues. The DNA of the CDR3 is TGTGCCTGGAGTGTAACGAGCTCCTACAATGAGCAGTTCTTC. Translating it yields CAWSVTSSYNEQFF. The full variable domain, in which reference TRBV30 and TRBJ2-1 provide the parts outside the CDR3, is SQTIHQWPATLVQPVGSPLSLECTVEGTSNPNLYWYRQAAGRGLQLLFYSVGIGQISSEVPQNLSASRPQDRQFILSSKKLLLSDSGFYLCAWSVTSSYNEQFFGPGTRLTVL.